This T cell receptor (beta chain) is drawn from a study of blood T cell repertoires in COVID-19. Across the whole study: Donors in the United States, Italy and Spain gave samples during acute or convalescent COVID-19.

Authors' methods: Amplification of reference gene primers provided the estimated nucleated cell counts. The method was immunoSEQ multiplex PCR; TCRdb's version includes in-frame clones alone and lacks a portion of them. V, J and clone size are those of that table, while D and trimming were read from the DNA. The sample has about 140,000 clones; over 75% are singletons. The sample holds a few counts of this clone. The CDR3 is 13 residues long. Unmatched junction bases numbered 7, after V lost 8 bases and J lost 4 bases. Germline CDR1 is LNHDA and CDR2 is SQIVND (reference sequence). Specimen: peripheral blood. The sequence derives from a man between 65 and 85 years old with acute or convalescent COVID-19. The rearrangement uses TRBV19 and TRBJ1-1, with TRBD1 identical over 7 bases. The DNA for the CDR3 is TGTGCCAGTGCAAGGGGGCGCGGCACTGAAGCTTTCTTT. Encoded protein: CASARGRGTEAFF.